Presented here are 20 T cell receptor beta chains from one specimen sequenced in a study of cytomegalovirus exposure and HLA in healthy donors. The PCR employed 60 Vbeta primers together with 13 Jbeta primers. TCRdb keeps only in-frame clones here, not all; method: immunoSEQ multiplex PCR. Seen in this sample are about 40,000 clones; the ten most common clones hold 7% to 9.5%. What was sequenced was PBMCs. The receptors derive from a middle-aged man in good health and CMV-seropositive.

This rearrangement joins TRBV27 to TRBJ2-2, with 7 bases that match TRBD2. The ends lost 0 bases at V and 6 bases at J; junction bases unmatched: 7. Germline CDR1 reads MNHEY; CDR2 reads SMNVEV (reference sequence). The length of the CDR3 is 16 residues. The CDR3 DNA follows: TGTGCCAGCAGTTTATCGGGGGGGTTGAGTTCCGGGGAGCTGTTTTTT. Translating gives CASSLSGGLSSGELFF.

In DNA, the CDR3 is TGTGCCAGCAGTGAGAGGGCCTCTGGATCTGGAAACACCATATATTTT. This encodes CASSERASGSGNTIYF. The rearrangement links TRBV6-1 to TRBJ1-3; D not certain. V was clipped by 3 bases and J by 1 base, with 13 bases between them. Per germline, CDR1 MNHNS and CDR2 SASEGT. The CDR3 is made up of 16 amino acids.

The V gene is TRBV30, the J gene TRBJ1-5; 9 bases are a match to TRBD1. Germline CDR1 GTSNPN, CDR2 SVGIG (reference sequence). CDR3 length: 15 amino acids. The junction had 11 bases not matched to a gene; V was cut back by 8 bases and J by 3 bases. CDR3 in DNA: TGTGCCGTAAAATCCGGGACAGGGCTCAATCAGCCCCAGCATTTT. The encoded protein is CAVKSGTGLNQPQHF.

The gene calls are TRBV7-8 and TRBJ2-3, with TRBD2 identical over 10 bases. J lost 6 bases, V lost 4 bases, and 7 bases had no gene match. Germline CDR1 reads SGHVS; CDR2 reads FQNEAQ. There are 15 residues in the CDR3. The CDR3 DNA sequence: TGTGCCAGCAGCTACTCTAGCGGGAGAGGGGATACGCAGTATTTT. This sequence encodes CASSYSSGRGDTQYF. The variable domain in full, completed from reference TRBV7-8 and TRBJ2-3, reads GAGVSQSPRYKVAKRGQDVALRCDPISGHVSLFWYQQALGQGPEFLTYFQNEAQLDKSGLPSDRFFAERPEGSVSTLKIQRTQQEDSAVYLCASSYSSGRGDTQYFGPGTRLTVL.

The chain links TRBV6-6 to TRBJ1-2; the D is unclear. Trimming removed 2 bases from V and 0 bases from J, with 4 bases in between. The V gene's germline CDR1 is MNHNY and CDR2 SVGAGI (reference sequence). This CDR3 region has 13 residues. DNA for the CDR3: TGTGCCAGCAGTTACCGAGCTAACTATGGCTACACCTTC. It yields the protein CASSYRANYGYTF.

In nucleotides, the CDR3 is TGTGCCAGCAGCTTAGGTGGGTGGGGGACTAGCGGGACTTGGGAGCAGTACTTC. Its translation is CASSLGGWGTSGTWEQYF. The rearrangement joins TRBV11-3 to TRBJ2-5, with TRBD2 matching 13 bases. CDR3 length equals 18 residues. J gave up 11 bases and V 1 base, and 16 bases lay outside the gene matches. Germline loops: CDR1 SGHNT, CDR2 YENEEA.

The rearrangement links TRBV15 to TRBJ1-4, with D uncertain. Trimming removed 0 bases at V and 7 bases at J, with 9 bases between. Germline V CDR1 and CDR2: LNHNV, YYDKDF (reference sequence). This CDR3 has 14 residues. DNA of the CDR3: TGTGCCACCAGCAGAGATGTAGAGGGTGAAAAACTGTTTTTT. It codes for CATSRDVEGEKLFF. The full variable domain, its missing parts supplied by reference TRBV15 and TRBJ1-4, is DAMVIQNPRYQVTQFGKPVTLSCSQTLNHNVMYWYQQKSSQAPKLLFHYYDKDFNNEADTPDNFQSRRPNTSFCFLDIRSPGLGDTAMYLCATSRDVEGEKLFFGSGTQLSVL.

V usage is TRBV11-3 and J usage is TRBJ2-3; 12 bases fit TRBD2. Germline loops: CDR1 SGHNT, CDR2 YENEEA. The junction had 9 bases not matched to a gene; V was cut back by 5 bases and J by 6 bases. The length of the CDR3 is 16 residues. This CDR3 reads CASSEQLAGGLDTQYF. For the CDR3, the DNA is TGTGCCAGCAGCGAACAACTAGCGGGAGGTCTCGATACGCAGTATTTT.

The gene calls are TRBV6-1 and TRBJ2-1, with 9 bases lining up with TRBD2. CDR3 length equals 14 residues. V shed 7 bases and J 5 bases; nucleotides not matched to a gene: 6. Germline assignment: CDR1 MNHNS and CDR2 SASEGT. CDR3 DNA sequence: TGTGCCAGCACCCTAGCGGGGCCAGACAATGAGCAGTTCTTC. Amino acid sequence: CASTLAGPDNEQFF.

The chain joins TRBV30 to TRBJ2-1, with TRBD2 identical over 9 bases. CDR1 is GTSNPN and CDR2 is SVGIG in the germline V gene (reference sequence). The CDR3 runs 15 residues. Trimming at V came to 7 bases and at J to 3 bases, leaving 10 bases not matched to a gene. The CDR3: CAYTPGGRVYNEQFF. The CDR3 DNA sequence: TGTGCCTACACCCCTGGCGGGAGGGTCTACAATGAGCAGTTCTTC.

The V gene is TRBV4-2, the J gene TRBJ1-2; 7 nucleotides match TRBD1. Germline values: CDR1 LGHNA, CDR2 YNFKEQ. The junction had 8 bases not matched to a gene; V was cut back by 8 bases and J by 2 bases. The CDR3 has 14 residues. CDR3 in amino acids: CASSNRGSNYGYTF. The CDR3 DNA reads as TGTGCCAGCTCAAACAGGGGTTCCAACTATGGCTACACCTTC.

The V call is TRBV28, the J call TRBJ2-5, with 12 bases fitting TRBD2. The CDR3 length is 15 residues. The germline V gene encodes CDR1 MDHEN and CDR2 SYDVKM. The V gene end was trimmed by 6 bases and the J gene end by 4 bases; junction bases not matched to a gene: 6. CDR3 sequence reads: CASSGPTSGRETQYF. In nucleotides, the CDR3 is TGTGCCAGCAGCGGCCCGACTAGCGGGAGAGAGACCCAGTACTTC.

Turning to this clone: Additional DNA sequences in this sample encode the identical CDR3. The rearrangement joins TRBV5-1 to TRBJ2-1; 9 bases are shared with TRBD2. Trimming took 8 bases from V and 4 from J; bases not matched to a gene: 7. CDR3 length equals 14 residues. Germline CDR1 and CDR2: SGHRS and YFSETQ. CDR3 nucleotides: TGCGCCAGTGGAGCGGGAGGTCCTTACAATGAGCAGTTCTTC. Amino acids: CASGAGGPYNEQFF.

The chain employs TRBV19 and TRBJ2-5; 11 nucleotides match TRBD1. Germline CDR1 and CDR2: LNHDA and SQIVND (reference sequence). V lost 5 bases and J lost 4; bases outside the gene matches: 3. The CDR3 sequence is 14 residues long. The CDR3 region is CASSVDRGRETQYF. For the CDR3, the DNA is TGTGCCAGTAGTGTGGACAGGGGGCGAGAGACCCAGTACTTC.

The rearrangement uses TRBV6-5 and TRBJ1-2; the match to TRBD1 covers 8 bases. Germline assignment: CDR1 MNHEY and CDR2 SVGAGI. This CDR3 contains 13 residues. Trimming cost V 2 bases and J 7 bases; bases outside gene matches: 3. This CDR3 reads CASSYRDRGGYTF. In DNA form, the CDR3 reads TGTGCCAGCAGTTACAGAGACAGGGGTGGCTACACCTTC.

The chain joins TRBV5-4 to TRBJ2-5; TRBD2 matches at 10 bases. The DNA matches TRBJ2-7 better at its end, which makes the J call doubtful. The CDR3 is made up of 15 amino acids. CDR1 is SGHNT, CDR2 YYREEE, per germline (reference sequence). The CDR3 DNA reads TGTGCCAGCAGCCAACGGACTAGCGGTTCCTACGAGCAGTACTTC. The encoded protein is CASSQRTSGSYEQYF.

The rearrangement joins TRBV5-1 to TRBJ2-3; D may be TRBD1 (6 bases). Germline V lookup: CDR1 SGHRS, CDR2 YFSETQ. The CDR3 has 14 amino acids. Trimming removed 7 bases from V and 0 bases from J, with 12 bases in between. CDR3 in DNA: TGCGCCAGCGCCCAAGACAGGAGCACAGATACGCAGTATTTT. The encoded protein is CASAQDRSTDTQYF.

This rearrangement joins TRBV7-9 to TRBJ1-2; D remains ambiguous. V shed 5 bases and J shed 4 bases, with 11 bases lying between them. The germline CDR1 and CDR2 sequences are SEHNR and FQNEAQ (reference sequence). This CDR3 has 13 amino acids. CDR3 sequence: CASSITDSYGYTF. CDR3 DNA sequence: TGTGCCAGCAGCATTACAGATTCCTATGGCTACACCTTC.

The chain couples TRBV10-3 to TRBJ2-1; 7 bases are shared with TRBD1. This CDR3 has 16 residues. Looked up from germline, CDR1 is ENHRY and CDR2 is SYGVKD. The trim removed 10 bases at V and 9 bases at J, leaving 21 bases unmatched. In nucleotides, the CDR3 is TGTGCCACCCTACAAGTCCCCGGACAGGCCTCAACTGAGCAGTTCTTC. Translation gives CATLQVPGQASTEQFF.

The chain uses TRBV30 and TRBJ2-5; D not certain. The CDR3 loop spans 14 amino acids. The ends were cut back, 0 bases at V and 7 bases at J, with 15 bases in the middle. Germline V gene data show CDR1 as GTSNPN and CDR2 as SVGIG (reference sequence). CDR3 DNA: TGTGCCTGGAGTGTATCGGCTAGTTCGGGGACCCAGTACTTC. As protein: CAWSVSASSGTQYF.